A single sample gave rise to the 19 T cell receptor beta chains below, sequenced in a study of T cell responses to AZD1222 COVID-19 vaccine. Only in-frame clones appear in the TCRdb table, and some are missing; sequencing was by immunoSEQ multiplex PCR. The repertoire includes 45,000 to 55,000 clones, about 80% of them detected once, and 9.5% to 13% sits in the top ten. Sample: peripheral blood, taken on day 0 of AZD1222 vaccination. Every receptor here comes from an adult in good health.

V usage is TRBV7-6 and J usage is TRBJ1-3; D is ambiguous. CDR1 is SGHVS, CDR2 FNYEAQ, per germline. CDR3 length equals 16 residues. The V end was cut by 1 base, the J end by 1 base, with 11 bases between. CDR3 sequence (DNA): TGTGCCAGCAGCTTAGATGTATCCGATTCTGGAAACACCATATATTTT. Protein sequence: CASSLDVSDSGNTIYF.

V usage is TRBV5-1 and J usage is TRBJ1-1; D gene unclear. This CDR3 is 14 amino acids long. V was pared by 1 base and J by 4 bases, with 11 bases between. Germline V CDR1 and CDR2: SGHRS, YFSETQ. This CDR3 is CASSLSPGSTEAFF. The CDR3 nucleotides are TGCGCCAGCAGCTTGTCGCCGGGGAGCACTGAAGCTTTCTTT.

The V gene is TRBV5-1, the J gene TRBJ1-6; TRBD1 might be the D (5 bases). Trimming removed 3 bases at V and 4 bases at J, with 11 bases between. The germline V gene has CDR1 SGHRS and CDR2 YFSETQ. This CDR3 region has 15 residues. CDR3 sequence (DNA): TGCGCCAGCAGCTCGGGGACGGGATATAATTCACCCCTCCACTTT. Amino acid sequence: CASSSGTGYNSPLHF.

This clone has only a few counts. This rearrangement joins TRBV19 to TRBJ2-5; D is uncertain. Germline V gives CDR1 LNHDA, CDR2 SQIVND (reference sequence). V was cut by 0 bases and J by 4 bases, with 9 bases left in between. The CDR3 runs 14 residues. CDR3 region: CASSIEGRGETQYF. The CDR3 bases are TGTGCCAGTAGTATAGAGGGCCGAGGAGAGACCCAGTACTTC.

The chain uses TRBV11-3 and TRBJ2-7, with D perhaps TRBD2 (6 bases). The ends were cut back, 3 bases at V and 3 bases at J, with 9 bases in the middle. The CDR3 is 13 amino acids. CDR1 and CDR2 from the germline V gene are SGHNT and YENEEA. Written as DNA, the CDR3 is TGTGCCAGCAGCTTTGGTAGCGGCTACGAGCAGTACTTC. It specifies CASSFGSGYEQYF.

The genes are TRBV7-9 and TRBJ1-1; D unclear. This CDR3 is 12 amino acids long. V lost 1 base and J 1 base, leaving 1 base between the germline ends. In germline, CDR1 is SEHNR, CDR2 FQNEAQ (reference sequence). The CDR3: CASSLENTEAFF. CDR3 in DNA: TGTGCCAGCAGCTTAGAGAACACTGAAGCTTTCTTT.

The rearrangement joins TRBV11-3 to TRBJ2-2; TRBD1 might be the D (5 bases). This CDR3 is 14 amino acids long. Germline CDR1 and CDR2: SGHNT and YENEEA. V dropped 2 bases and J dropped 5 bases, with 9 bases sitting between them. CDR3 loop: CASSLRGGTGELFF. The CDR3 DNA reads TGTGCCAGCAGCTTAAGGGGTGGAACCGGGGAGCTGTTTTTT.

This clone was counted between two and nine times. The rearrangement uses TRBV9 and TRBJ2-2; D is unclear. The CDR3 runs to 15 residues. V lost 3 bases and J lost 5, with 14 bases in between. In germline, CDR1 is SGDLS, CDR2 YYNGEE. The CDR3 region has the DNA TGTGCCAGCAGCGGTCTGAGTTTGGGAACCGGGGAGCTGTTTTTT. Residues: CASSGLSLGTGELFF.

The chain uses TRBV19 and TRBJ1-2; TRBD1 is a possible D gene (5 bases). The CDR3 has 14 amino acids. Trimming left V 1 base short and J 3 bases short, with 9 bases between. Germline V gene lookup returns CDR1 LNHDA and CDR2 SQIVND (reference sequence). This CDR3 reads CASSIVGRDYGYTF. CDR3 coding DNA: TGTGCCAGTAGTATAGTGGGCAGGGACTATGGCTACACCTTC.

The rearrangement uses TRBV12-3 or TRBV12-4 and TRBJ2-7; a possible D gene is TRBD1 (6 bases). This CDR3 spans 13 amino acids. V lost 6 bases and J 6 bases, leaving 15 bases between the germline ends. Written as DNA, the CDR3 is TGTGCCAGCAGACCACAGGGATCTGCCGAGCAGTACTTC. Protein sequence: CASRPQGSAEQYF.

The J gene is TRBJ1-4, the V gene TRBV5-1; D unclear. V was cut by 2 bases and J by 5 bases, with 4 bases left in between. This CDR3 region has 12 residues. Per the germline V gene, CDR1 is SGHRS and CDR2 is YFSETQ. For the CDR3, the DNA is TGCGCCAGCAGCTTACCAAATGAAAAACTGTTTTTT. Its protein product is CASSLPNEKLFF.

The chain is built from TRBV6-2 or TRBV6-3 and TRBJ1-1, with 9 bases fitting TRBD1. Germline V lookup: CDR1 MNHEY, CDR2 SVGEGT. The CDR3 sequence is 15 residues long. V shed 0 bases and J 9 bases; nucleotides not matched to a gene: 8. DNA for the CDR3: TGTGCCAGCAGTTACTCCGGGGGGACAGGGAGTCAAGCTTTCTTT. Amino acids: CASSYSGGTGSQAFF.

This clone has only one observation. The chain recombines TRBV5-4 with TRBJ2-1; TRBD2 matches 8 bases. Germline V lookup: CDR1 SGHNT, CDR2 YYREEE (reference sequence). J was trimmed by 2 bases and V by 3 bases; bases with no gene match: 10. The CDR3 length is 17 residues. CDR3 sequence (DNA): TGTGCCAGCAGCTCAGGTAGCGGGGTGGCCCCCTACAATGAGCAGTTCTTC. Translating it yields CASSSGSGVAPYNEQFF.

The J gene is TRBJ1-6, the V gene TRBV5-1; D not certain. Between the trimmed V and J ends, which lost 4 bases and 1 base, there was a span of 6 bases. This CDR3 region has 14 residues. Germline CDR1 is SGHRS and CDR2 is YFSETQ. The CDR3 loop reads CASSAKSYNSPLHF. CDR3 in DNA: TGCGCCAGCAGCGCCAAGTCCTATAATTCACCCCTCCACTTT.

This clone was found a few times. V is TRBV18 and J is TRBJ1-2, with D possibly being TRBD1 (6 bases). Trimming took 3 bases from V and 6 from J, leaving 14 bases between them. Germline CDR1 reads KGHSH; CDR2 reads LQKENI. The CDR3 has 14 amino acids. The CDR3 DNA reads as TGTGCCAGCTCACCGGTCAGGGGCCAAGATGGCTACACCTTC. This codes for CASSPVRGQDGYTF.

The CDR3 here is CASSQLQGNTEAFF. CDR3 nucleotide sequence: TGCGCCAGCAGCCAGCTACAGGGGAACACTGAAGCTTTCTTT. The rearrangement links TRBV4-3 to TRBJ1-1; TRBD1 is a possible D gene (6 bases). Trimming removed 3 bases from V and 1 base from J, with 9 bases in between. CDR3 length: 14 amino acids. Germline loops: CDR1 LGHNA, CDR2 YSLEER.

V is TRBV29-1 and J is TRBJ1-2; D may be TRBD1 (5 bases). V was cut by 8 bases and J by 0 bases, with 16 bases left in between. This CDR3 is 14 amino acids long. The germline V gene encodes CDR1 SQVTM and CDR2 ANQGSEA. Written as DNA, the CDR3 is TGCAGCACAAAACCAGGGTTAGCTAACTATGGCTACACCTTC. Translating it yields CSTKPGLANYGYTF. Complete variable domain (other parts from reference TRBV29-1 and TRBJ1-2): SAVISQKPSRDICQRGTSLTIQCQVDSQVTMMFWYRQQPGQSLTLIATANQGSEATYESGFVIDKFPISRPNLTFSTLTVSNMSPEDSSIYLCSTKPGLANYGYTFGSGTRLTVV.

V usage is TRBV21-1 and J usage is TRBJ1-1; no DNA check was done on the table's D call, TRBD1. TRBV21-1 represents a pseudogene. There are 19 residues in the CDR3. The CDR3 loop is CASSKVPGQGGDWITEAFF. In nucleotides, the CDR3 is TGTGCCAGCAGCAAAGTACCGGGACAGGGAGGTGATTGGATCACTGAAGCTTTCTTT.

The chain joins TRBV6-4 to TRBJ2-7, with TRBD2 identical over 10 bases. This CDR3 contains 15 residues. J lost 2 bases, V lost 4 bases, and 5 bases had no gene match. Germline CDR1 and CDR2: MRHNA and SNTAGT. CDR3 sequence: CASSVLAGVPYEQYF. Written as DNA, the CDR3 is TGTGCCAGCAGTGTGCTAGCGGGAGTCCCCTACGAGCAGTACTTC.